The clone carrying this TCR beta chain was picked up many times. What it recognizes is unknown. The sample belongs to a study of T cells in Graves' hyperthyroidism and ophthalmopathy. Study-wide findings and caveats: Most expanded thyroid clonotypes above 0.001 also appeared in blood. Ophthalmopathy and stable hyperthyroidism were separated by a 13 V-J model.

Germline lookup yields CDR1 MDHEN and CDR2 SYDVKM. This CDR3 region has 15 residues. V lost 5 bases to trimming and J lost 4 bases; unmatched junction nucleotides: 7. RNA transcripts yielded amplified TCR beta CDR3 regions. The HTBI primer set served for first-round RT-PCR of the TCR CDR3. TCRdb called the multiplex PCR reads again in MiXCR, with one record for every CDR3 protein. The top ten hold around 7.3% of the sample, which has approximately 590,000 distinct CDR3 sequences, 15% to 19% seen once. The TCR was taken from a woman aged 25 to 39 with Graves' hyperthyroidism. This chain joins TRBV28 and TRBJ2-7; 11 positions match TRBD2. The sample was blood. CDR3 residues: CASSVLAGGFYEQYF. The CDR3 bases are TGTGCCAGCAGTGTCCTAGCGGGAGGTTTTTACGAGCAGTACTTC.